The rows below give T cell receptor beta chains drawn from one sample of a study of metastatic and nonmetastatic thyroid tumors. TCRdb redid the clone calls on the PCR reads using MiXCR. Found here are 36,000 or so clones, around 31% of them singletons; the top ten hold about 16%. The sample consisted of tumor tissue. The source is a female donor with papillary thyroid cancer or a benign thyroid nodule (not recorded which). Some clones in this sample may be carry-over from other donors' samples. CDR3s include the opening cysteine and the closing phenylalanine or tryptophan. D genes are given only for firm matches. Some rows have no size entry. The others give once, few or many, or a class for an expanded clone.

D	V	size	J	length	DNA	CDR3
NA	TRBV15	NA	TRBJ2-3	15	TGTGCCACCAACGACAGAGGGATTAGCACAGATACGCAGTATTTT	CATNDRGISTDTQYF
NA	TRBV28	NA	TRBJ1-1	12	TGTGCCAGCAGTTTCTTGAACACTGAAGCTTTCTTT	CASSFLNTEAFF
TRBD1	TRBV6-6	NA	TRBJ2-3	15	TGTGCCAGCAGTTACCAACCCGACAGGGGAGATACGCAGTATTTT	CASSYQPDRGDTQYF
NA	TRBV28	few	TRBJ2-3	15	TGTGCCAGCAGTTTATGGACATCACAGGCAGATACGCAGTATTTT	CASSLWTSQADTQYF
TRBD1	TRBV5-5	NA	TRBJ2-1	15	TGTGCCAGCAGCAACGGACAGGGGATCGGCGATGAGCAGTTCTTC	CASSNGQGIGDEQFF
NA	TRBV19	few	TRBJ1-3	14	TGTGCCAGTAGGAAAACAGGGTCCGGAAACACCATATATTTT	CASRKTGSGNTIYF
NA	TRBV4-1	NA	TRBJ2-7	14	TGCGCCAGCAGCCAACCCACAGGGATCGACGAGCAGTACTTC	CASSQPTGIDEQYF
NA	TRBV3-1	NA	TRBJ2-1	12	TGTGCCAGCAGCCAAGGAGCGGAAGAGCAGTTCTTC	CASSQGAEEQFF
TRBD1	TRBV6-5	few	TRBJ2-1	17	TGTGCCAGCAGTTACTCGAGGGGGCCCAGCTCCTACAATGAGCAGTTCTTC	CASSYSRGPSSYNEQFF
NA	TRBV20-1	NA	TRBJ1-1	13	TGCAGTGCTAGAGATTTAGGGCGGCCTGAAGCTTTCTTT	CSARDLGRPEAFF
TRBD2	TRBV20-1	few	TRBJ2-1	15	TGCAGTGCTAGACTGGGACTAGCGGTAGACAATGAGCAGTTCTTC	CSARLGLAVDNEQFF
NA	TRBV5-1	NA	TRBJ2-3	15	TGCGCCAGCAGCTTTATTGGGGGACATTCAGATACGCAGTATTTT	CASSFIGGHSDTQYF
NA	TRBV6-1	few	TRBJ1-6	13	TGTGCCAGCGAGGAGACAGCCTTGGGGAGGCTCCACTTT	CASEETALGRLHF
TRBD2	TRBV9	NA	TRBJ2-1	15	TGTGCCAGCAGCGCTGGAGCGGGGGTTTACAATGAGCAGTTCTTC	CASSAGAGVYNEQFF
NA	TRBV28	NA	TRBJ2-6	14	TGTGCCAGCAACAGGGCGGGTGGGGCCAACGTCCTGACTTTC	CASNRAGGANVLTF
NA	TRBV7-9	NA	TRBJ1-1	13	TGTGCCAGCAGCCCTCGAATCCTGGGGGAAGCTTTCTTT	CASSPRILGEAFF
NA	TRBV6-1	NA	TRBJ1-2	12	TGTGCCAGCAGGCCCACATTAGGGGGCTACACCTTC	CASRPTLGGYTF
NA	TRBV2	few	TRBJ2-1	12	TGTGCCAGCAGTGATAGGGCCAATGAGCAGTTCTTC	CASSDRANEQFF
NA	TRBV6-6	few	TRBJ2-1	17	TGTGCCAGCAGCACTCCCAGGGGCCGGGGGGCCGCGAATGAGCAGTTCTTC	CASSTPRGRGAANEQFF
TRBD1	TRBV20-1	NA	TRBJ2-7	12	TGCAGTGCCCGGGGACAGTCCTACGAGCAGTACTTC	CSARGQSYEQYF
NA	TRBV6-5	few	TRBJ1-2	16	TGTGCCAGCAGTTACGCCTCTGGTGAGGGCCGGTTAGGCTACACCTTC	CASSYASGEGRLGYTF
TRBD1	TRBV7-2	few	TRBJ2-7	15	TGTGCCAGCAACCCTGGACAGGTCGGAGGTTACGAGCAGTACTTC	CASNPGQVGGYEQYF
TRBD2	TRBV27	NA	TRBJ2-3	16	TGTGCCAGCAGTACCCTGACTAGCGGGAACTTAAATACGCAGTATTTT	CASSTLTSGNLNTQYF
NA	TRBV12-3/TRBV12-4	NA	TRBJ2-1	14	TGTGCCGGCAGTTTATTCGATAGTCATAATGAGCAGTTCTTC	CAGSLFDSHNEQFF
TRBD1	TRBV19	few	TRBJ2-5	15	TGTGCCAGTAGTTCGGGGACAGGGGGCAGAGAGACCCAGTACTTC	CASSSGTGGRETQYF
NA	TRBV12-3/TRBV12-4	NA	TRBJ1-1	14	TGTGCCTCCTATGGCCCACCCGAAAGAGATGAAGCTTTCTTT	CASYGPPERDEAFF
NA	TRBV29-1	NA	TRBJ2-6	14	TGCAGCGTTGACGGCGTGTCTGGGGCCAACGTCCTGACTTTC	CSVDGVSGANVLTF
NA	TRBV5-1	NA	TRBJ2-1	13	TGCGCCAGCAGCCCAACAGGATTCGGAGAGCAGTTCTTC	CASSPTGFGEQFF
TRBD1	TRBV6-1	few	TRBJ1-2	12	TGTGCCAGCAGGGACAGGGCCTATGGCTACACCTTC	CASRDRAYGYTF
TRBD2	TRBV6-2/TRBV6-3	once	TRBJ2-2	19	TGTGCCAGCCCTTTCAGATTTAGCGGGAGCGCCGGAGAGACCGGGGAGCTGTTTTTT	CASPFRFSGSAGETGELFF
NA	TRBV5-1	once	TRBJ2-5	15	TGCGCCAGCAGCTTAGCTTCGGACAGCCAAGAGACCCAGTACTTC	CASSLASDSQETQYF
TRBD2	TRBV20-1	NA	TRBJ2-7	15	TGCAGTGCTAGGCCCCTAGCGGGACCCCTAGCCGAGCAGTACTTC	CSARPLAGPLAEQYF
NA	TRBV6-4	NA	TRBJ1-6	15	TGTGCCAGCCGGGACACCCGCTCCTATAATTCACCCCTCCACTTT	CASRDTRSYNSPLHF
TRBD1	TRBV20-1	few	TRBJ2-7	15	TGCAGTGCGAGGGATGGACAGGGTGTTTTTGGCGAGCAGTACTTC	CSARDGQGVFGEQYF